A single T cell receptor beta chain is shown here with its context. Trimming removed 5 bases from V and 5 bases from J, with 9 bases in between. The length of the CDR3 is 12 residues. Germline values: CDR1 LNHDA, CDR2 SQIVND (reference sequence). Per the study methods: The assay estimated nucleated cells by amplifying reference gene primers. The data were produced by immunoSEQ multiplex PCR, yet TCRdb's version contains in-frame clones alone and is incomplete. Clone size and V and J calls were adopted from that table, with D and trimming inferred from the DNA. The repertoire includes 70,000 to 95,000 clones, around 89% of them detected once, and about 15% sits in the top ten. The data belong to a study of blood T cell repertoires in COVID-19. Turning to the study itself: Acute and convalescent COVID-19 samples came from the United States, Italy and Spain. In each case, the material was cDNA or gDNA derived from T cells, B-cell-depleted T cells, or PBMCs.

The sequenced material came from peripheral blood. The rearrangement joins TRBV19 to TRBJ2-5, with D unclear. This clonotype originated in a man between 65 and 79 years old with active or convalescent COVID-19. DNA of the CDR3: TGTGCCAGTAGTCAAGCTCGCGAGACCCAGTACTTC. Translation gives CASSQARETQYF.